This TCR beta chain originates from a study of T-cell reconstitution after alpha-beta-depleted transplantation in children. Per the germline V gene, CDR1 is SGHVS and CDR2 is FQNEAQ. With V trimmed by 6 bases and J by 5 bases, 6 bases remained unmatched. There are 15 residues in the CDR3. Broader study findings: Day-60 TCRbeta diversity that was high in some patients was derived from surviving recipient T cells and thymic progenitors. Newly generated T cells supplied most T-cell counts and diversity one year post-transplant. Where alpha-beta T cells came from about two months after transplant was reportedly several hundred expanded graft clones.

Researchers prepared the TCRbeta library using unique molecular identifiers, the study reports. TCRdb ran MiXCR on the PCR reads and lists one entry per CDR3 protein. The sample lists about 210,000 distinct CDR3 sequences, 17% occurring once. This clonotype appeared many times. No antigen is known for it. The clonotype was recovered from a male patient aged 2 to 10 who had a stem cell transplant for acute lymphoblastic leukemia, so the T cells may come from the graft donor. The rearrangement joins TRBV7-8 to TRBJ2-2; TRBD2 aligns across 10 bases. Sequenced here: PBMCs, mostly from graft donor cells, sampled 360 days after TCRalphabeta/CD19-depleted stem cell transplant. Here the CDR3 DNA reads TGTGCCAGCAGTCGAGCGGGGGGGCGAACCGGGGAGCTGTTTTTT. Translation gives CASSRAGGRTGELFF.